These 27 T cell receptor beta chains originate from one sample sequenced in a study of T cells in Graves' hyperthyroidism and ophthalmopathy. TCR beta CDR3 regions were amplified from RNA. HTBI primers were employed in a first-round RT-PCR of the TCR CDR3. One entry per CDR3 protein, called by TCRdb with MiXCR from the multiplex PCR reads. The sample lists 550,000 to 800,000 distinct CDR3 sequences, about 16% occurring once. Input material: blood. The receptor set was obtained from a man aged 18 to 35 with Graves' hyperthyroidism.

The sample holds many counts of this clonotype. The chain links TRBV28 to TRBJ2-7, with TRBD2 matching 9 bases. After removal of 5 bases from V and 0 bases from J, the junction contained 5 bases not matched to a gene. Looked up from germline, CDR1 is MDHEN and CDR2 is SYDVKM. This CDR3 comprises 15 residues. CDR3 in amino acids: CASSPVSGSSYEQYF. In nucleotides, the CDR3 is TGTGCCAGCAGTCCCGTTAGCGGGAGCTCCTACGAGCAGTACTTC.

This clonotype turned up a few times. The chain links TRBV6-2 or TRBV6-3 to TRBJ2-3; 10 nucleotides match TRBD2. The ends lost 2 bases at V and 1 base at J; junction bases unmatched: 3. Germline values: CDR1 MNHEY, CDR2 SVGEGT. The CDR3 is 16 residues long. CDR3 loop: CASSYDTSGGTDTQYF. The CDR3 nucleotides are TGTGCCAGCAGTTACGATACTAGCGGGGGCACAGATACGCAGTATTTT.

This clonotype has just a few counts. The chain uses TRBV14 and TRBJ2-3; no definite D call. The V end lost 5 bases, the J end lost 3 bases, and 15 bases lay between the germline ends. Looked up from germline, CDR1 is SGHDN and CDR2 is FVKESK. CDR3 length: 15 residues. CDR3 in DNA: TGTGCCAGCAGCTCCCGGGCCGCGAGAACAGATACGCAGTATTTT. This encodes CASSSRAARTDTQYF.

This clonotype was seen ten or more times. CDR3 sequence (DNA): TGTGCCAGCACCCACAGGGGGAACACTGAAGCTTTCTTT. This codes for CASTHRGNTEAFF. This chain links TRBV28 with TRBJ1-1; 7 nucleotides line up with TRBD1. The CDR3 spans 13 residues. V trimming: 7 bases; J trimming: 1 base; junction bases outside the gene matches: 3. Germline lookup yields CDR1 MDHEN and CDR2 SYDVKM.

There are a few counts of this clonotype. CDR3 in amino acids: CASSRIMSNQPQHF. CDR3 sequence (DNA): TGTGCCAGCAGTCGCATCATGAGCAATCAGCCCCAGCATTTT. V is TRBV28 and J is TRBJ1-5; D gene uncertain. Germline V gives CDR1 MDHEN, CDR2 SYDVKM. CDR3 length: 14 residues. V lost 5 bases and J 1 base, leaving 9 bases between the germline ends.

This clonotype was observed many times. The CDR3: CASSPPTGTYEQYF. The CDR3 DNA follows: TGTGCCAGCTCACCACCGACAGGGACCTACGAGCAGTACTTC. This chain connects TRBV18 to TRBJ2-7; 7 bases are a match to TRBD1. V shed 0 bases, J shed 2 bases, and the junction held 1 base outside the gene matches. Germline V lookup: CDR1 KGHSH, CDR2 LQKENI. There are 14 residues in the CDR3.

There are many counts of this clonotype. The chain carries TRBV28 and TRBJ2-1; 8 nucleotides align to TRBD1. V shed 6 bases and J 8 bases; nucleotides not matched to a gene: 6. This CDR3 spans 13 amino acids. Germline loops: CDR1 MDHEN, CDR2 SYDVKM. The CDR3 region is CASSPGQGHEQFF. CDR3 coding DNA: TGTGCCAGCAGCCCAGGACAGGGCCATGAGCAGTTCTTC.

This clonotype was detected only a few times. The chain has TRBV27 and TRBJ2-1; D not certain. V was shortened by 4 bases and J by 8 bases, with 12 bases between the two germline ends. Germline V gene lookup returns CDR1 MNHEY and CDR2 SMNVEV (reference sequence). This CDR3 has 13 amino acids. The CDR3 loop is CASSYTPADEQFF. CDR3 bases: TGTGCCAGCAGTTACACCCCCGCGGATGAGCAGTTCTTC.

The sample holds a few counts of this clonotype. V is TRBV28 and J is TRBJ2-3; 7 bases line up with TRBD2. With 8 bases clipped from V and 14 bases from J, the junction kept 13 bases outside the gene matches. There are 12 residues in the CDR3. Germline-derived CDR1 and CDR2 are MDHEN and SYDVKM. The CDR3 sequence: CASGSWGRAGYF. The CDR3 coding sequence is TGTGCCAGCGGATCATGGGGGAGGGCCGGGTATTTT.

This clonotype was seen more than once but under ten times. V and J are TRBV11-3 and TRBJ1-2, with D unresolved. This CDR3 comprises 14 residues. Trimming took 4 bases from V and 4 from J, leaving 13 bases between them. The V gene's germline CDR1 is SGHNT and CDR2 YENEEA. The CDR3 sequence: CASSYSGSRYGYTF. In nucleotides, the CDR3 is TGTGCCAGCAGCTACAGCGGGTCCCGCTATGGCTACACCTTC.

This clonotype came up a few times. The rearrangement uses TRBV3-1 and TRBJ2-4, with D perhaps TRBD1 (5 bases). This CDR3 is 13 amino acids long. CDR1 is LGHDT and CDR2 is YNNKEL in the germline V gene (reference sequence). V lost 2 bases, J lost 5 bases, and 7 bases lay in between. CDR3 nucleotide sequence: TGTGCCAGCAGCCAACAGGGCCAAAACATTCAGTACTTC. The encoded protein is CASSQQGQNIQYF.

This clonotype was found a few times. The chain couples TRBV24-1 to TRBJ2-3; no clear D. The CDR3 contains 12 residues. From germline, CDR1 is KGHDR and CDR2 SFDVKD. V dropped 9 bases and J dropped 2 bases, with 8 bases sitting between them. The CDR3 region has the DNA TGTGCCACCCAAGGACCCACAGATACGCAGTATTTT. It encodes CATQGPTDTQYF.

This clonotype came up a few times. The CDR3 sequence is CASSARDRGYNTEAFF. DNA of the CDR3: TGTGCCAGCAGCGCTCGGGACAGGGGGTATAACACTGAAGCTTTCTTT. This chain joins TRBV9 and TRBJ1-1; 11 bases are a match to TRBD1. The CDR3 length is 16 residues. Germline loops: CDR1 SGDLS, CDR2 YYNGEE. V lost 3 bases, J lost 2 bases, and 6 bases stayed unmatched.

This clonotype was picked up many times. The chain recombines TRBV7-2 with TRBJ2-3, with D possibly TRBD2 on 7 matching bases. CDR3 length: 14 amino acids. Germline V gene lookup returns CDR1 SGHTA and CDR2 FQGNSA. Trimming took off 5 bases at V and 7 bases at J, with 16 bases between the two ends. CDR3 sequence: CASSRTRGIHTQYF. The CDR3 DNA is TGTGCCAGCAGCCGGACTAGGGGGATCCATACGCAGTATTTT.

This clonotype showed up many times. Being one base from a much bigger clone, this may be a read error. The V and J genes are TRBV27 and TRBJ2-7; TRBD1 matches at 10 bases. Germline lookup yields CDR1 MNHEY and CDR2 SMNVEV (reference sequence). V was pared by 2 bases and J by 3 bases, with 1 base of the junction left unmatched. The CDR3 runs 14 residues. The CDR3 protein is CASSLGTGVYEQYF. CDR3 bases: TGTGCCAGCAGTTTAGGGACAGGGGTCTACGAGCAGTACTTC.

This clonotype occurred many times. This chain links TRBV12-3 or TRBV12-4 with TRBJ2-3; 8 bases match TRBD1. This CDR3 region has 14 residues. Trimming at V came to 6 bases and at J to 1 base, leaving 3 bases not matched to a gene. The CDR3 loop reads CASRPGQGTDTQYF. The CDR3 DNA is TGTGCCAGCAGACCGGGACAGGGCACAGATACGCAGTATTTT.

A few counts support this clonotype. The chain recombines TRBV5-4 with TRBJ2-5; D not certain. The V gene lost 1 base and the J gene lost 3 bases, with 10 bases spanning the gap. The CDR3 totals 14 residues. From germline, CDR1 is SGHNT and CDR2 YYREEE (reference sequence). Written as DNA, the CDR3 is TGTGCCAGCAGCTTGTTCGCGACTGAAGAGACCCAGTACTTC. It codes for CASSLFATEETQYF.

Remarks on this clonotype: A much bigger clone sits one base away, suggesting this may be a read error. The chain is built from TRBV7-9 and TRBJ2-7; D unresolved. The last part of the DNA fits TRBJ2-1 better; the J call may be wrong. This CDR3 is built from 13 residues. The V gene's germline CDR1 is SEHNR and CDR2 FQNEAQ (reference sequence). The CDR3 DNA reads TGTGCCAGCAGCTTTAACATTGGCTACGAGCAGTTCTTC. It translates to CASSFNIGYEQFF.

CDR3 nucleotides: TGCAGTGCTAGTCCCCCGACTATTTCATACGAGCAGTACTTC. Translation: CSASPPTISYEQYF. J is TRBJ2-7 and V is TRBV20-1, with a tentative D call TRBD2 (5 bases). Germline V gene lookup returns CDR1 DFQATT and CDR2 SNEGSKA (reference sequence). The CDR3 has 14 residues. V was pared by 3 bases and J by 4 bases, with 16 bases between.

This clonotype has just a few counts. The V call is TRBV20-1, the J call TRBJ1-1, with 7 positions matching TRBD1. The CDR3 has 12 residues. Germline CDR1 and CDR2: DFQATT and SNEGSKA (reference sequence). V shed 6 bases and J 6 bases; nucleotides not matched to a gene: 7. CDR3 nucleotides: TGCAGTGCCCTGAGGGGGCTGGCTGAAGCTTTCTTT. Translating it yields CSALRGLAEAFF.

The chain couples TRBV5-1 to TRBJ2-7, with TRBD2 identical over 8 bases. J lost 2 bases, V lost 3 bases, and 13 bases had no gene match. Germline V gene lookup returns CDR1 SGHRS and CDR2 YFSETQ. The CDR3 contains 17 residues. This CDR3 reads CASSSEPMSGSTYEQYF. The CDR3 region has the DNA TGCGCCAGCAGCTCAGAACCAATGAGCGGGAGTACCTACGAGCAGTACTTC.

There are a few counts of this clonotype. The chain joins TRBV18 to TRBJ1-2; D is uncertain. Germline V gene data show CDR1 as KGHSH and CDR2 as LQKENI. Trimming took off 1 base at V and 2 bases at J, with 8 bases between the two ends. There are 14 residues in the CDR3. DNA of the CDR3: TGTGCCAGCTCACCACTATACAAGAACTATGGCTACACCTTC. It yields the protein CASSPLYKNYGYTF.

The J gene is TRBJ2-7, the V gene TRBV3-1; D is unresolved. CDR3 length equals 13 residues. Trimming took off 3 bases at V and 5 bases at J, with 11 bases between the two ends. CDR1 LGHDT and CDR2 YNNKEL come from the germline V gene (reference sequence). The CDR3 DNA reads as TGTGCCAGCAGCCACCTCCTAGGGAACGAGCAGTACTTC. Translated, it gives CASSHLLGNEQYF.

This clonotype was counted at least ten times. The chain has TRBV12-3 or TRBV12-4 and TRBJ1-5, with 9 nucleotides matching TRBD1. J gave up 8 bases and V 5 bases, and 13 bases lay outside the gene matches. The CDR3 consists of 16 residues. CDR3 nucleotide sequence: TGTGCCAGCAGTCGACCCACTCGGACAGGGGAAGAGCCCCAGCATTTT. Translation gives CASSRPTRTGEEPQHF.

This clonotype came up many times. The chain recombines TRBV28 with TRBJ1-1; D is unresolved. CDR1 and CDR2 (germline): MDHEN, SYDVKM. Trimming took 8 bases from V and 1 from J, leaving 11 bases between them. The CDR3 has 13 residues. The CDR3 loop is CASRPASNTEAFF. In DNA form, the CDR3 reads TGTGCCAGCCGGCCGGCTTCGAACACTGAAGCTTTCTTT.

This clonotype turned up a few times. The CDR3 is CASSVDLRGTEAFF. The CDR3 DNA reads as TGTGCCAGCAGCGTAGACCTGAGAGGCACTGAAGCTTTCTTT. This rearrangement joins TRBV9 to TRBJ1-1; D uncertain. Between the trimmed V and J ends, which lost 0 bases and 4 bases, there was a span of 10 bases. Per the germline V gene, CDR1 is SGDLS and CDR2 is YYNGEE. The CDR3 is made up of 14 amino acids.

This clonotype was counted many times. The chain joins TRBV28 to TRBJ1-1; a weak D match, TRBD1 (5 bases). Germline V lookup: CDR1 MDHEN, CDR2 SYDVKM. Trimming removed 5 bases at V and 4 bases at J, with 14 bases between. The CDR3 sequence is 14 residues long. The CDR3 DNA is TGTGCCAGCAGTCAAGATGACAGCTCCACTGAAGCTTTCTTT. This sequence encodes CASSQDDSSTEAFF.